This TCR beta chain was profiled in a study of memory CD4+ T cells and cytomegalovirus serostatus. Study-wide background: This sample comes from healthy Belgian adults, about 10 CMV seropositive, approximately 24 seronegative. The study, taken as a whole, reports: Repertoires predicted CMV serostatus with median bootstrapped AUC of approximately 0.95. About two fifths of the roughly 150 known CMV-associated TCRbeta sequences appeared in CD4+ memory.

This clone was seen just once. Its target is unknown. Here immunoSEQ multiplex PCR was the method, and the copy in TCRdb shows in-frame clones only, minus some. The profile shows about 56,000 clones, roughly 82% of them singletons. The sort gate was single viable CD3+CD4+CD8-CD45RO+ cells for memory CD4+ T cells. Germline CDR1 and CDR2: GTSNPN and SVGIG (reference sequence). V was pared by 1 base and J by 7 bases, with 2 bases of the junction left unmatched. The CDR3 has 13 amino acids. This clonotype originated in an adult in good health and CMV-seronegative. Sequenced input: memory CD4+ T cells from blood. This chain uses TRBV30 with TRBJ2-4; 9 bases match TRBD1. This CDR3 is CAWSGDRANIQYF. The CDR3 DNA reads as TGTGCCTGGAGTGGGGACAGGGCCAACATTCAGTACTTC.